This TCR beta chain was sequenced for a study of T-cell reconstitution after alpha-beta-depleted transplantation in children. Whole-study results and caveats: Approximately two months post-transplant, alpha-beta T cells reportedly originated from several hundred expanded graft clones. It was newly produced T cells that mostly accounted for T-cell counts and diversity one year after transplant. Some patients' high day-60 TCRbeta diversity was attributed to recipient cells surviving conditioning.

V lost 2 bases, J lost 2 bases, and 11 bases lay in between. Germline CDR1 is DFQATT and CDR2 is SNEGSKA (reference sequence). The CDR3 consists of 14 residues. In regard to this clonotype: Its antigen is unknown.

Construction of the TCRbeta library involved unique molecular identifiers. One entry per CDR3 protein, called by TCRdb with MiXCR from the PCR reads. The sample lists about 870,000 distinct CDR3 sequences; 15% to 20% were seen once. Sequencing was performed on PBMCs, mostly from graft donor cells, taken 360 days after TCRalphabeta/CD19-depleted stem cell transplant. The rearrangement joins TRBV20-1 to TRBJ2-3; perhaps TRBD2 as D (7 bases). This clonotype was sampled from a male patient under 18 who had a stem cell transplant for acute lymphoblastic leukemia, so the T cells may come from the graft donor. CDR3 sequence: CSARWAGATDTQYF. CDR3 coding DNA: TGCAGTGCTAGATGGGCGGGGGCCACAGATACGCAGTATTTT.